Listed here is a single TCR beta chain. As handled by the study authors: Reference gene primer amplification gave nucleated cell count estimates. Clones were sequenced by immunoSEQ multiplex PCR, and TCRdb holds only the in-frame ones, with some missing. Clonal size and the V and J genes are those of that table, whereas D and trimming came from the DNA. The sample contains about 110,000 clones, 82% of which appear only once. This record belongs to a study of blood T cell repertoires in COVID-19. Study-wide context: There were acute and convalescent COVID-19 samples, and they came from the United States, Italy and Spain. Nucleic acid was either cDNA or gDNA, and it came from T cells, B-cell-depleted T cells, or PBMCs.

This sequence was found in a man between 65 and 85 years old with acute or convalescent COVID-19. Sequenced material: peripheral blood.

The chain's CDR3 is CATSRTVSEAFF. The CDR3 DNA reads TGTGCCACCAGCCGTACAGTGTCTGAAGCTTTCTTT. This chain connects TRBV15 to TRBJ1-1, with D unclear. The germline CDR1 and CDR2 sequences are LNHNV and YYDKDF (reference sequence). The V and J ends lost 5 bases and 6 bases respectively, with 10 bases between them. The CDR3 length is 12 residues.